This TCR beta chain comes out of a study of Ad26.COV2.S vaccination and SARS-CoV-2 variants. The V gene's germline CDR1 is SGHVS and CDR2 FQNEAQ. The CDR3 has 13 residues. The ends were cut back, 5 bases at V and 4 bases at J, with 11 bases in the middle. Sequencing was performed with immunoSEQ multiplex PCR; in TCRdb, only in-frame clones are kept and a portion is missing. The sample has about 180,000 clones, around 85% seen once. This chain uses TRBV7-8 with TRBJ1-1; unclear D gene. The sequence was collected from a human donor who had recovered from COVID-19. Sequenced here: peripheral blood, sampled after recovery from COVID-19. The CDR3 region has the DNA TGTGCCAGCAGCGCCTTTGTGGGCACTGAAGCTTTCTTT. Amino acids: CASSAFVGTEAFF.